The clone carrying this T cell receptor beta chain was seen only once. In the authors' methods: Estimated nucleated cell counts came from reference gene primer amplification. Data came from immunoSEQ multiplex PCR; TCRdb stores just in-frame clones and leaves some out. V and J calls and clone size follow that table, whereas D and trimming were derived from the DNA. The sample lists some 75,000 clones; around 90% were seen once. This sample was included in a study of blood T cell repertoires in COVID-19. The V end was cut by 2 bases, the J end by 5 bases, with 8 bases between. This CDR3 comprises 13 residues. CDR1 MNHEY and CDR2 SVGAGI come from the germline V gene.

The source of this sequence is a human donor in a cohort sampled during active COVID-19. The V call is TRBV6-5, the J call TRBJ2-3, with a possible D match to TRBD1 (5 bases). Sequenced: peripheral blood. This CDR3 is CASSYGREDTQYF. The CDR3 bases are TGTGCCAGCAGTTACGGCAGGGAAGATACGCAGTATTTT.